The source of this T cell receptor beta chain is a study of cytomegalovirus exposure and HLA in healthy donors. Study outcomes and limitations: Cytomegalovirus-associated status was assigned to approximately 160 TCR beta chains. Sequencing likely produced, as an artifact, a cluster of highly shared sequence variants. Segments of the TCR beta V type were, in most cases, productive about 87% or about 30% of the time in an earlier analysis. Donors belonging to an Asian-associated ancestry cluster reportedly showed fewer N-insertions in productive TCRs than the roughly 670-donor mean, according to what a later analysis found.

Concerning this clone: Its antigen is not known.

The PCR was carried out with 60 Vbeta primers and 13 Jbeta primers. TCRdb's table, derived via immunoSEQ multiplex PCR, lists solely in-frame clones and lacks some. The data show fewer than 80,000 clones, with approximately 80% seen just once and roughly 3.5% held by the top ten. The sequence was collected from a young man in good health and CMV-seronegative. Material: PBMCs.

CDR3 sequence: CSVEGSAGGFYNEQFF. The CDR3 DNA is TGCAGCGTTGAAGGTTCAGCGGGGGGATTTTACAATGAGCAGTTCTTC. The genes are TRBV29-1 and TRBJ2-1; 9 nucleotides match TRBD2. The J segment lost 4 bases and the V segment lost 1 base, leaving 8 bases of the junction unmatched. The length of the CDR3 is 16 residues. Germline V gene data show CDR1 as SQVTM and CDR2 as ANQGSEA.